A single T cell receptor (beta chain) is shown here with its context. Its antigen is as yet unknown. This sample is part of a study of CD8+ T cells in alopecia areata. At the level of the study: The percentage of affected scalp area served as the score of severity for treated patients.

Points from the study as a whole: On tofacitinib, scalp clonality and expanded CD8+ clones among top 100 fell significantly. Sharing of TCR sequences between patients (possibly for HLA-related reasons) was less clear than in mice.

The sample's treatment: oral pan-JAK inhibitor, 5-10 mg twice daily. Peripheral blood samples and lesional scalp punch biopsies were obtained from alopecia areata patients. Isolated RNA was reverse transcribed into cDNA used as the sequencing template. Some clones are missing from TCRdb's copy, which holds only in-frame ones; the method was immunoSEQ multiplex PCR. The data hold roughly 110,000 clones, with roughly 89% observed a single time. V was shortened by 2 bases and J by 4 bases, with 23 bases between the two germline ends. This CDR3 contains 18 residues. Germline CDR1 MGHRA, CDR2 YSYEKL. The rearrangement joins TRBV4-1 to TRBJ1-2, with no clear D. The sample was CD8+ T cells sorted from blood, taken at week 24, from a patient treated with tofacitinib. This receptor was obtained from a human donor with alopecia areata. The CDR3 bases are TGCGCCAGCAGCCAAAAAATCTGGCGGACGGCCGTCGGCTATGGCTACACCTTC. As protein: CASSQKIWRTAVGYGYTF.